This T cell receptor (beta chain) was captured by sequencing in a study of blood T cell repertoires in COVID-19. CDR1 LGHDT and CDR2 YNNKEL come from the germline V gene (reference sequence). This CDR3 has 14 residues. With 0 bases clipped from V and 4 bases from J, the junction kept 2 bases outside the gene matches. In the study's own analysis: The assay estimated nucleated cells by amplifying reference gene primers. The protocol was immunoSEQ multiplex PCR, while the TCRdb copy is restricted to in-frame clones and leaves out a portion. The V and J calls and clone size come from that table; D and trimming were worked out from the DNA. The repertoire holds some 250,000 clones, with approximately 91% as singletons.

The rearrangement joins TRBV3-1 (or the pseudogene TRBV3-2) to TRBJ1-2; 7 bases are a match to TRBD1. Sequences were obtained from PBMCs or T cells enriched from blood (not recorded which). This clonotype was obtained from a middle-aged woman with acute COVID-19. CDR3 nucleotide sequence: TGTGCCAGCAGCCAAGAAAGACAGGGCTATGGCTACACCTTC. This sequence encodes CASSQERQGYGYTF.